One and the same sample provided the 31 T cell receptor beta chains below, sequenced in a study of cytomegalovirus exposure and HLA in healthy donors. The PCR used 60 Vbeta and 13 Jbeta primers. The repertoire was sequenced with immunoSEQ multiplex PCR; TCRdb's copy has only in-frame clones and lacks some. This sample yields about 110,000 clones, of which approximately 79% are seen a single time; roughly 6% belongs to the top ten. The source material was PBMCs. The receptors originated from a man younger than 45 in good health and CMV-seropositive.

The CDR3 is CSVAPQVNYGYTF. CDR3 nucleotides: TGCAGCGTGGCCCCCCAGGTTAACTATGGCTACACCTTC. V gene TRBV29-1 combines with J gene TRBJ1-2; no definite D call. The CDR3 contains 13 residues. V was shortened by 6 bases and J by 1 base, with 12 bases between the two germline ends. Germline V gene sequence: CDR1 SQVTM, CDR2 ANQGSEA.

The gene calls are TRBV7-9 and TRBJ2-5; 7 positions agree with TRBD1. CDR1 is SEHNR, CDR2 FQNEAQ, per germline (reference sequence). This CDR3 region has 14 residues. J lost 5 bases, V lost 5 bases, and 8 bases had no gene match. This CDR3 is CASSPPDRVETQYF. The CDR3 nucleotides are TGTGCCAGCAGCCCCCCCGACAGGGTGGAGACCCAGTACTTC. Complete variable domain (other parts from reference TRBV7-9 and TRBJ2-5): DTGVSQNPRHKITKRGQNVTFRCDPISEHNRLYWYRQTLGQGPEFLTYFQNEAQLEKSRLLSDRFSAERPKGSFSTLEIQRTEQGDSAMYLCASSPPDRVETQYFGPGTRLLVL.

This chain connects TRBV2 to TRBJ1-2; 7 bases agree with TRBD1. The germline V gene has CDR1 SNHLY and CDR2 FYNNEI. V was pared by 5 bases and J by 2 bases, with 2 bases of the junction left unmatched. The CDR3 has 13 residues. For the CDR3, the DNA is TGTGCCAGCAGTTTACAGGGGAACTATGGCTACACCTTC. This encodes CASSLQGNYGYTF.

This clone was detected once. The J gene is TRBJ1-4, the V gene TRBV10-2, with TRBD1 matching over 9 bases. J gave up 15 bases and V 5 bases, and 16 bases lay outside the gene matches. This CDR3 has 15 amino acids. Germline V gene lookup returns CDR1 WSHSY and CDR2 SAAADI. CDR3 sequence: CASSTGTGIEELLFF. The CDR3 DNA follows: TGCGCCAGCAGTACCGGGACAGGGATAGAAGAACTGTTGTTTTTT.

The chain couples TRBV7-3 to TRBJ2-7, with a tentative D call TRBD2 (5 bases). This CDR3 contains 13 residues. V lost 3 bases and J 7 bases, leaving 13 bases between the germline ends. The germline CDR1 and CDR2 sequences are SGHTA and FQGTGA. In nucleotides, the CDR3 is TGTGCCAGCAGCTTTGGACTCGTTGGAGAGCAGTACTTC. Amino acid sequence: CASSFGLVGEQYF. The full variable domain, with the rest looked up from reference TRBV7-3 and TRBJ2-7, is GAGVSQTPSNKVTEKGKYVELRCDPISGHTALYWYRQSLGQGPEFLIYFQGTGAADDSGLPNDRFFAVRPEGSVSTLKIQRTERGDSAVYLCASSFGLVGEQYFGPGTRLTVT.

The chain recombines TRBV30 with TRBJ1-3; D gene ambiguous. The V end was cut by 0 bases, the J end by 0 bases, with 9 bases between. The CDR3 has 15 amino acids. Germline CDR1 is GTSNPN and CDR2 is SVGIG (reference sequence). Written as DNA, the CDR3 is TGTGCCTGGAGTGTAGCCCTGAGCTCTGGAAACACCATATATTTT. This encodes CAWSVALSSGNTIYF.

The J gene is TRBJ2-2, the V gene TRBV4-2, with D maybe TRBD1 (6 bases). CDR3 length: 16 residues. Between the trimmed V and J ends, which lost 0 bases and 1 base, there was a span of 9 bases. CDR1 LGHNA and CDR2 YNFKEQ come from the germline V gene. In DNA form, the CDR3 reads TGTGCCAGCAGCCAAGATCGGGGACAGAACACCGGGGAGCTGTTTTTT. Its protein is CASSQDRGQNTGELFF.

This rearrangement joins TRBV7-9 to TRBJ1-5; 7 positions match TRBD1. CDR1 is SEHNR and CDR2 is FQNEAQ in the germline V gene (reference sequence). Losses at the gene ends were 2 bases for V and 4 bases for J; bases not matched to a gene: 8. CDR3 length: 16 amino acids. Here the CDR3 reads CASSLTGTEGNQPQHF. For the CDR3, the DNA is TGTGCCAGCAGCTTAACCGGGACAGAAGGGAATCAGCCCCAGCATTTT.

This clone was detected only a few times. The V and J genes are TRBV5-8 and TRBJ2-5; 7 bases line up with TRBD2. Per germline, CDR1 SGHTS and CDR2 YDEGEE. After removal of 5 bases from V and 4 bases from J, the junction contained 5 bases not matched to a gene. The CDR3 is 13 amino acids. The CDR3 region is CASRSTSVETQYF. Written as DNA, the CDR3 is TGTGCCAGCAGATCTACTAGCGTAGAGACCCAGTACTTC.

The rearrangement links TRBV11-3 to TRBJ1-3, with D unclear. Germline CDR1 and CDR2: SGHNT and YENEEA. Trimming took off 4 bases at V and 0 bases at J, with 4 bases between the two ends. The CDR3 runs to 13 residues. The CDR3 is CASSSISGNTIYF. CDR3 nucleotides: TGTGCCAGCAGCTCTATCTCTGGAAACACCATATATTTT.

This chain uses TRBV27 with TRBJ2-5; 7 positions agree with TRBD2. Losses at the gene ends were 3 bases for V and 5 bases for J; bases not matched to a gene: 9. The CDR3 is 15 amino acids. The V gene's germline CDR1 is MNHEY and CDR2 SMNVEV (reference sequence). CDR3 in amino acids: CASSFSSGDGETQYF. As DNA, the CDR3 is TGTGCCAGCAGTTTTTCCAGCGGGGATGGGGAGACCCAGTACTTC.

The rearrangement joins TRBV6-5 to TRBJ2-5; no definite D call. TRBJ2-7 matches the DNA end more closely, so the J call is doubtful. Germline values: CDR1 MNHEY, CDR2 SVGAGI. The CDR3 is made up of 16 amino acids. The CDR3 region is CASSYTHSSYPYEQYF. CDR3 DNA sequence: TGTGCCAGCAGTTACACCCACAGCAGCTACCCCTACGAGCAGTACTTC.

V gene TRBV4-3 combines with J gene TRBJ2-5; TRBD2 is a possible D gene (5 bases). Germline loops: CDR1 LGHNA, CDR2 YSLEER. The CDR3 is 15 residues long. Trimming took off 1 base at V and 2 bases at J, with 11 bases between the two ends. CDR3 coding DNA: TGCGCCAGCAGCCAAGCCCAGCGGACGCAAGAGACCCAGTACTTC. It codes for CASSQAQRTQETQYF.

The chain recombines TRBV7-9 with TRBJ2-7; D is perhaps TRBD2 (5 bases). Deletions cut 4 bases from V and 3 bases from J, with 10 bases between. This CDR3 spans 13 amino acids. Looked up from germline, CDR1 is SEHNR and CDR2 is FQNEAQ (reference sequence). CDR3 in amino acids: CASSSRRGYEQYF. CDR3 bases: TGTGCCAGCAGCTCGCGCCGGGGCTACGAGCAGTACTTC.

V usage is TRBV11-2 and J usage is TRBJ1-2; TRBD1 matches at 9 bases. J lost 8 bases, V lost 5 bases, and 6 bases had no gene match. Per the germline V gene, CDR1 is SGHAT and CDR2 is FQNNGV. CDR3 length: 13 residues. CDR3 amino acids: CASSGQGIGGYTF. The CDR3 DNA reads as TGTGCCAGCAGCGGACAGGGGATAGGGGGCTACACCTTC.

This clone appeared a few times. The rearrangement uses TRBV4-2 and TRBJ2-7; TRBD1 matches 7 bases. The V gene's germline CDR1 is LGHNA and CDR2 YNFKEQ. The junction had 10 bases not matched to a gene; V was cut back by 5 bases and J by 3 bases. The length of the CDR3 is 15 residues. The CDR3 sequence is CASSYDRDKRYEQYF. The CDR3 coding sequence is TGTGCCAGCAGCTATGACAGGGACAAACGCTACGAGCAGTACTTC.

The J gene is TRBJ1-4, the V gene TRBV6-1, with D unresolved. The CDR3 has 15 amino acids. Trimming took 4 bases from V and 1 from J, leaving 10 bases between them. The germline V gene has CDR1 MNHNS and CDR2 SASEGT. The CDR3 spells CASSASGETNEKLFF. In DNA form, the CDR3 reads TGTGCCAGCAGTGCGTCCGGGGAAACTAATGAAAAACTGTTTTTT.

The table lists this clone with a count of one. V and J are TRBV5-5 and TRBJ2-6; 12 nucleotides agree with TRBD1. The trim removed 4 bases at V and 0 bases at J, leaving 5 bases unmatched. Germline assignment: CDR1 SGHKS and CDR2 YYEKEE (reference sequence). CDR3 size: 18 residues. The CDR3 DNA sequence: TGTGCCAGCAGCCCGACGGGACAGGGGGCCTCTGGGGCCAACGTCCTGACTTTC. Protein product: CASSPTGQGASGANVLTF.

The chain links TRBV30 to TRBJ2-7; D gene unclear. This CDR3 is built from 13 residues. Trimming cost V 0 bases and J 4 bases, with 10 bases left between them. CDR1 is GTSNPN, CDR2 SVGIG, per germline (reference sequence). CDR3 nucleotide sequence: TGTGCCTGGAGTGTTAACAGCCAGTACGAGCAGTACTTC. It codes for CAWSVNSQYEQYF.

The chain employs TRBV5-8 and TRBJ1-1, with no clear D. This CDR3 region has 15 residues. CDR1 is SGHTS and CDR2 is YDEGEE in the germline V gene. V gave up 4 bases and J gave up 8 bases, with 21 bases separating them. This chain's CDR3 is CASSRGGTHPLEAFF. CDR3 DNA sequence: TGTGCCAGCAGCCGCGGCGGAACCCATCCGCTGGAAGCTTTCTTT.

Concerning this clone: Other DNA sequences in this sample translate to the same CDR3. The chain carries TRBV5-1 and TRBJ2-7; 7 positions agree with TRBD1. This CDR3 contains 16 residues. Germline V CDR1 and CDR2: SGHRS, YFSETQ. V dropped 0 bases and J dropped 2; count of bases not matched to a gene: 8. CDR3 residues: CASSLGSDRTTYEQYF. The CDR3 coding sequence is TGCGCCAGCAGCTTGGGCTCGGACAGGACCACCTACGAGCAGTACTTC.

The sample holds a few counts of this clone. The V gene is TRBV6-1, the J gene TRBJ1-2; TRBD1 might be the D (6 bases). This CDR3 is 17 amino acids long. Germline values: CDR1 MNHNS, CDR2 SASEGT. With 4 bases removed from V and 3 bases from J, the gap between germline ends came to 21 bases. The CDR3 nucleotides read TGTGCCAGCAGTGGACGGACAGAACGGTTGGTCGACTATGGCTACACCTTC. It translates to CASSGRTERLVDYGYTF.

This chain joins TRBV5-8 and TRBJ2-3; D remains unclear. Germline assignment: CDR1 SGHTS and CDR2 YDEGEE. The CDR3 runs to 15 residues. V was clipped by 1 base and J by 3 bases, with 12 bases between them. The CDR3 reads CASSLLRIRTDTQYF. The CDR3, as DNA: TGTGCCAGCAGCTTGCTGAGGATAAGAACAGATACGCAGTATTTT.

The chain couples TRBV12-5 to TRBJ2-5; D might be TRBD2 (8 bases). In germline, CDR1 is LGHNT, CDR2 FRNRAP. The CDR3 has 16 amino acids. V was pared by 0 bases and J by 10 bases, with 21 bases between. DNA of the CDR3: TGTGCTAGTGGTTTGGTCGTGGCAGGGGGGACTAGGGACCAGTACTTC. It encodes CASGLVVAGGTRDQYF. Full variable domain (remainder filled in from reference TRBV12-5 and TRBJ2-5): DARVTQTPRHKVTEMGQEVTMRCQPILGHNTVFWYRQTMMQGLELLAYFRNRAPLDDSGMPKDRFSAEMPDATLATLKIQPSEPRDSAVYFCASGLVVAGGTRDQYFGPGTRLLVL.

This clone was recorded at least ten times. This sequence joins TRBV19 and TRBJ1-1; no reliable D call. This CDR3 region has 11 residues. Between the trimmed V and J ends, which lost 6 bases and 5 bases, there was a span of 7 bases. Germline V CDR1 and CDR2: LNHDA, SQIVND (reference sequence). In DNA, the CDR3 is TGTGCCAGTAGGCTCGGGACTGAAGCTTTCTTT. Translation gives CASRLGTEAFF.

V is TRBV10-3 and J is TRBJ1-5, with no clear D. This CDR3 has 13 amino acids. Per germline, CDR1 ENHRY and CDR2 SYGVKD. Trimming removed 3 bases from V and 11 bases from J, with 14 bases in between. The CDR3 bases are TGTGCCATCAGTGACGGGGATTTAGGGTCCCAGCATTTT. Residues: CAISDGDLGSQHF.

This rearrangement joins TRBV5-5 to TRBJ2-3, with 10 bases fitting TRBD2. This CDR3 has 18 residues. The V and J ends lost 1 base and 2 bases, in that order; junction bases with no gene match: 10. In germline, CDR1 is SGHKS, CDR2 YYEKEE (reference sequence). In DNA, the CDR3 is TGTGCCAGCAGCTTGTCCAGCGGGGGGGCCAAAGTCACAGATACGCAGTATTTT. Residues: CASSLSSGGAKVTDTQYF.

The sample holds one count of this clone. The gene calls are TRBV18 and TRBJ2-1; 9 bases fit TRBD2. The germline V gene has CDR1 KGHSH and CDR2 LQKENI. V was clipped by 5 bases and J by 7 bases; unmatched bases: 9. The CDR3 is made up of 15 amino acids. CDR3 sequence reads: CASSALAGIRNEQFF. The CDR3 nucleotides are TGTGCCAGCTCAGCCCTAGCGGGGATTAGGAATGAGCAGTTCTTC. Full variable domain (remainder filled in from reference TRBV18 and TRBJ2-1): NAGVMQNPRHLVRRRGQEARLRCSPMKGHSHVYWYRQLPEEGLKFMVYLQKENIIDESGMPKERFSAEFPKEGPSILRIQQVVRGDSAAYFCASSALAGIRNEQFFGPGTRLTVL.

The rearrangement links TRBV10-2 to TRBJ2-7; 8 positions match TRBD1. The germline gives CDR1 WSHSY, CDR2 SAAADI. The trim removed 8 bases at V and 2 bases at J, leaving 2 bases unmatched. The CDR3 consists of 12 residues. CDR3 nucleotide sequence: TGCGCCAGCTCGGGACAGGCCTACGAGCAGTACTTC. The encoded protein is CASSGQAYEQYF.

This clone turned up a few times. The rearrangement links TRBV7-6 to TRBJ2-5; no reliable D call. Germline V gives CDR1 SGHVS, CDR2 FNYEAQ. The CDR3 runs 13 residues. V was cut by 2 bases and J by 2 bases, with 6 bases left in between. For the CDR3, the DNA is TGTGCCAGCAGCTTAAACATTCAAGAGACCCAGTACTTC. Its protein product is CASSLNIQETQYF.

The J gene is TRBJ1-1, the V gene TRBV14; TRBD1 matches at 8 bases. The CDR3 is made up of 18 amino acids. Germline loops: CDR1 SGHDN, CDR2 FVKESK. J lost 0 bases, V lost 4 bases, and 13 bases had no gene match. CDR3 protein: CASSRGRRTGSMNTEAFF. DNA for the CDR3: TGTGCCAGCAGCCGGGGACGAAGGACAGGGAGCATGAACACTGAAGCTTTCTTT.